A selection of T cell receptor beta chains follows, all from one sample in a study of T cell clonotyping in hematopoietic cell transplantation. Produced via immunoSEQ multiplex PCR; TCRdb's table is partial and in-frame only. The sample has more than 65,000 clones, 94% seen once; the top ten hold roughly 1.5%. The sample consisted of peripheral blood mononuclear cells. These receptors all come from a man aged 50 to 60 in good health. Some clones in this sample may be carry-over from other donors' samples. The CDR3 runs from the conserved cysteine through the conserved F or W. The D gene is left open where the match is weak.

J,V,D,CDR3
TRBJ1-2,TRBV19,TRBD1,CASSPGQGGNYGYTF
TRBJ1-4,TRBV6-5,.,CASSQQWGNEKLFF
TRBJ2-6,TRBV9,.,CASSAEWKANVLTF
TRBJ2-7,TRBV6-6,.,CASSYSMGSYEQYF
TRBJ2-3,TRBV28,.,CASSLGGSTDTQYF
TRBJ1-1,TRBV6-5,.,CASSSPRATEAFF
TRBJ2-3,TRBV19,TRBD1,CASTPTGVPTDTQYF
TRBJ1-1,TRBV25-1,.,CASSEYSSGPEAFF
TRBJ1-5,TRBV5-5,.,CASSAAGLSSNQPQHF
TRBJ2-7,TRBV28,.,CASSRMGLRTYEQYF
TRBJ2-6,TRBV19,.,CASSIILSGANVLTF
TRBJ1-5,TRBV29-1,.,CSVQTTPNQPQHF
TRBJ2-7,TRBV19,TRBD1,CASSVSPWTGPHEQYF
TRBJ2-3,TRBV19,.,CASSQSLVGTDTQYF
TRBJ2-2,TRBV10-3,TRBD1,CAITAGTGPDGELFF
TRBJ1-1,TRBV28,TRBD1,CASRPGDSQNTEAFF
TRBJ2-7,TRBV6-1,TRBD2,CASVGGAGSTYEQYF
TRBJ2-7,TRBV10-1,.,CASSGRGAPYEQYF